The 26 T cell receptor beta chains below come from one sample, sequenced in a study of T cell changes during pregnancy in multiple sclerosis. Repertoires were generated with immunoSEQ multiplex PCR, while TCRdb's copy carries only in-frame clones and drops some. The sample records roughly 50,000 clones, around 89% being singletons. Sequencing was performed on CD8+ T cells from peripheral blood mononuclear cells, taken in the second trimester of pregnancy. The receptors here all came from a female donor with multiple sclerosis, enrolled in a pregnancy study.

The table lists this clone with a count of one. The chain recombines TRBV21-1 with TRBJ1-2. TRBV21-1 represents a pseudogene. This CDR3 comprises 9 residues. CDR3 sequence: CASTHREHF. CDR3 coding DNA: TGTGCCAGCACCCATCGGGAACACTTC.

CDR3 loop: CASSLMTHTEAFF. As DNA, the CDR3 is TGTGCCAGCAGCTTAATGACACACACTGAAGCTTTCTTT. The chain carries TRBV5-5 and TRBJ1-1; D call uncertain. This CDR3 is 13 amino acids long. Germline V gene data show CDR1 as SGHKS and CDR2 as YYEKEE (reference sequence). The V gene lost 2 bases and the J gene lost 3 bases, with 8 bases spanning the gap.

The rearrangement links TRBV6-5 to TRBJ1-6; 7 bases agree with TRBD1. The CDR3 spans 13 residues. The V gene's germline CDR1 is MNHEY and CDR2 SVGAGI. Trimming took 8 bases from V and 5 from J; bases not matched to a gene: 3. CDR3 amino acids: CASSGTDNSPLHF. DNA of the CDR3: TGTGCCAGCTCCGGGACAGATAATTCACCCCTCCACTTT.

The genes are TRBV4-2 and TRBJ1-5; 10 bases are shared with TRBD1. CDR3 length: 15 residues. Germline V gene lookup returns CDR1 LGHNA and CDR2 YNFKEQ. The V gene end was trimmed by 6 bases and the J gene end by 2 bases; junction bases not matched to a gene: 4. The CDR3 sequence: CASSSGTGGNQPQHF. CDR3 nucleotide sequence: TGTGCCAGCAGTTCCGGGACAGGGGGCAATCAGCCCCAGCATTTT.

Here the CDR3 reads CASSPLLEGGNEQFF. For the CDR3, the DNA is TGTGCCAGCAGTCCCCTTCTCGAGGGTGGAAATGAGCAGTTCTTC. The chain couples TRBV6-5 to TRBJ2-1, with D possibly matching TRBD2 (5 bases). The CDR3 runs to 15 residues. From germline, CDR1 is MNHEY and CDR2 SVGAGI. V lost 5 bases and J 7 bases, leaving 18 bases between the germline ends.

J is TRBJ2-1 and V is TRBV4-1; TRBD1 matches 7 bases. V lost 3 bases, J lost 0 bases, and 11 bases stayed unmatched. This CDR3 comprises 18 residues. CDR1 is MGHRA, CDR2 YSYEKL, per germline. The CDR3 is CASSQGDRAYFSYNEQFF. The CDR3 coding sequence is TGCGCCAGCAGCCAGGGAGACAGGGCTTACTTCTCCTACAATGAGCAGTTCTTC.

The CDR3 DNA reads TGTGCCAGCAGCTCCACGAGTGAGCAGTTCTTC. This sequence encodes CASSSTSEQFF. The rearrangement uses TRBV11-2 and TRBJ2-1; no clear D. The CDR3 length is 11 residues. Germline V lookup: CDR1 SGHAT, CDR2 FQNNGV. Deletions cut 4 bases from V and 9 bases from J, with 7 bases between.

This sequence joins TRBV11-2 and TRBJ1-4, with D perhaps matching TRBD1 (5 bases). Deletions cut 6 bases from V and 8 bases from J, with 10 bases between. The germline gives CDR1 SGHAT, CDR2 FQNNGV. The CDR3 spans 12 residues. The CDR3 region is CASSQGWEKLFF. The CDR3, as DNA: TGTGCCAGCAGTCAGGGTTGGGAAAAACTGTTTTTT.

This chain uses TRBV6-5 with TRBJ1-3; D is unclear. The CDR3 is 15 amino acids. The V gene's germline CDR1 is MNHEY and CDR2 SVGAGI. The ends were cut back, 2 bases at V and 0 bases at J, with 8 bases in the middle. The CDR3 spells CASSYDYSSGNTIYF. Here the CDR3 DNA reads TGTGCCAGCAGTTACGACTATTCCTCTGGAAACACCATATATTTT.

The CDR3 reads CASRYTDTQYF. CDR3 nucleotide sequence: TGTGCCAGCAGATACACAGATACGCAGTATTTT. The chain is built from TRBV6-5 and TRBJ2-3; D gene unclear. From germline, CDR1 is MNHEY and CDR2 SVGAGI. The CDR3 contains 11 residues. The germline V and J ends were trimmed by 6 bases and 2 bases, with 3 bases remaining between them.

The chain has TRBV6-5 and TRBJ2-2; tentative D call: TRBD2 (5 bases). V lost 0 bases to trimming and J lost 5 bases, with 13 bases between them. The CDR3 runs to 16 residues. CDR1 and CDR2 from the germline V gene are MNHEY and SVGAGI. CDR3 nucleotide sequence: TGTGCCAGCAGTTACTCGATGGGGAGACGGACCGGGGAGCTGTTTTTT. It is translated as CASSYSMGRRTGELFF.

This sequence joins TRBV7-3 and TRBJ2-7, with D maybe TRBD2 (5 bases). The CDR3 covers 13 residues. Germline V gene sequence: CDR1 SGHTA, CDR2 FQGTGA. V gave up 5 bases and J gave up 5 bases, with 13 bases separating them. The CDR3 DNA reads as TGTGCCAGCAGCCTAGACGTGGGAGACGAGCAGTACTTC. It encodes CASSLDVGDEQYF.

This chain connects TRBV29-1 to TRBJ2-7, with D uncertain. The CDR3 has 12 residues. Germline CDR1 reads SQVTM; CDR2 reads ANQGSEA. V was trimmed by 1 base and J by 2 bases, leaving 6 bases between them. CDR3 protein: CSVEAQTYEQYF. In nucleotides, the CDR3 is TGCAGCGTTGAAGCCCAAACCTACGAGCAGTACTTC.

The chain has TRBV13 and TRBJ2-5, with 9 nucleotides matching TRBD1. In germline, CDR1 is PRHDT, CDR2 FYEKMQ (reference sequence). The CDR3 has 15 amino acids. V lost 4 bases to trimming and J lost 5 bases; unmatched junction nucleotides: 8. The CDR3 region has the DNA TGTGCCAGCAGCTCCACCGGGACAGGGACGGAGACCCAGTACTTC. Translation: CASSSTGTGTETQYF. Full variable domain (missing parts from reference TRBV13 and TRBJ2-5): AAGVIQSPRHLIKEKRETATLKCYPIPRHDTVYWYQQGPGQDPQFLISFYEKMQSDKGSIPDRFSAQQFSDYHSELNMSSLELGDSALYFCASSSTGTGTETQYFGPGTRLLVL.

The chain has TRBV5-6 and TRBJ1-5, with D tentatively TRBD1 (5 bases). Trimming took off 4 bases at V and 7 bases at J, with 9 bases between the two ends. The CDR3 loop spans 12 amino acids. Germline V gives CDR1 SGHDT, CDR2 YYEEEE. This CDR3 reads CASSLPGQPQHF. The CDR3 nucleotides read TGTGCCAGCAGCCTGCCAGGGCAGCCCCAGCATTTT. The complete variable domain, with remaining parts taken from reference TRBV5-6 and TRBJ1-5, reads DAGVTQSPTHLIKTRGQQVTLRCSPKSGHDTVSWYQQALGQGPQFIFQYYEEEERQRGNFPDRFSGHQFPNYSSELNVNALLLGDSALYLCASSLPGQPQHFGDGTRLSIL.

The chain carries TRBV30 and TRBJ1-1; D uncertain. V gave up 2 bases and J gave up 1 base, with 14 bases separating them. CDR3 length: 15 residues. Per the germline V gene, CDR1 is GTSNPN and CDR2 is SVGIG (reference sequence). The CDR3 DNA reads TGTGCCTGGAGTAATCTTGGCACCAAGAACACTGAAGCTTTCTTT. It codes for CAWSNLGTKNTEAFF.

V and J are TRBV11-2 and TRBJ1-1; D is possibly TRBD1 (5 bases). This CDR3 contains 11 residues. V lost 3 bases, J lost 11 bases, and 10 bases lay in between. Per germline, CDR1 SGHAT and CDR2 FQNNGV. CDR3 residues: CASSLGLEAFF. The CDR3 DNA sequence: TGTGCCAGCAGCTTGGGACTTGAGGCTTTCTTT.

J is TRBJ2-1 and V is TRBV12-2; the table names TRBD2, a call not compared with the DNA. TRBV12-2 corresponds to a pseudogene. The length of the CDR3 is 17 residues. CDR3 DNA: TGTGCAAGTCGCTTACGCTGGTATGGACTCCCTTTTAATGAGCAGTTCTTC. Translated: CASRLRWYGLPFNEQFF.

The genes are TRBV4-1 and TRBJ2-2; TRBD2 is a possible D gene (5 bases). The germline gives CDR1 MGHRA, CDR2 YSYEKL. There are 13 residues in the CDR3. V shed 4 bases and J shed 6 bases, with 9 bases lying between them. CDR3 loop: CASSPTTSGELFF. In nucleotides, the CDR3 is TGCGCCAGCAGCCCGACTACTTCCGGGGAGCTGTTTTTT.

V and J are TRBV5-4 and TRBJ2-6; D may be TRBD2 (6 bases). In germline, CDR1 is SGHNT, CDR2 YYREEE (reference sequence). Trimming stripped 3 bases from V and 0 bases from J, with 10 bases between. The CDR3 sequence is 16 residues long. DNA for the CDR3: TGTGCCAGCAGCTCTTGGGGGGACTCTGGGGCCAACGTCCTGACTTTC. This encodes CASSSWGDSGANVLTF.

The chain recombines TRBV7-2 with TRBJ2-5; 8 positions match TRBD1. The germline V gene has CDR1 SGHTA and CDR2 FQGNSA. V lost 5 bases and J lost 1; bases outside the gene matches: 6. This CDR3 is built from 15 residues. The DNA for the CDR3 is TGTGCCAGCAGCCTCTGGACAGGGTTCCAAGAGACCCAGTACTTC. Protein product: CASSLWTGFQETQYF.

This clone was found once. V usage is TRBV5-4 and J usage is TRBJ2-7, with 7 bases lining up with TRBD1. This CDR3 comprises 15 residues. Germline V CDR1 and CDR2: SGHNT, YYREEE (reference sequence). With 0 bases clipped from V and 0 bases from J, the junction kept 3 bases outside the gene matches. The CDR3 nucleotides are TGTGCCAGCAGCTTGGAGGGGACAGCCTCCTACGAGCAGTACTTC. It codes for CASSLEGTASYEQYF.

The CDR3 loop is CASSGSGGGTGELFF. CDR3 DNA sequence: TGTGCCAGCAGTGGCTCGGGGGGCGGGACCGGGGAGCTGTTTTTT. The V and J genes are TRBV27 and TRBJ2-2; D perhaps matches TRBD2 (7 bases). Germline CDR1 and CDR2: MNHEY and SMNVEV (reference sequence). V lost 5 bases, J lost 5 bases, and 15 bases lay in between. CDR3 length: 15 residues.

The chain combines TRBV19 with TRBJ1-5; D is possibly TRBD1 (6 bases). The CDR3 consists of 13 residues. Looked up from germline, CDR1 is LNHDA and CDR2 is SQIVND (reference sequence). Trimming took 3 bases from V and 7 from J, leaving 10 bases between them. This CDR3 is CASSIGGLQPQHF. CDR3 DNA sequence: TGTGCCAGTAGTATCGGGGGGCTGCAGCCCCAGCATTTT.

The DNA for the CDR3 is TGTGCCAGCAGCTCCAGGGACAGGGGGCTGCGCTATGGCTACACCTTC. Translation: CASSSRDRGLRYGYTF. This chain links TRBV11-2 with TRBJ1-2, with 12 bases aligning to TRBD1. The trim removed 4 bases at V and 4 bases at J, leaving 7 bases unmatched. The CDR3 is made up of 16 amino acids. CDR1 SGHAT and CDR2 FQNNGV come from the germline V gene.

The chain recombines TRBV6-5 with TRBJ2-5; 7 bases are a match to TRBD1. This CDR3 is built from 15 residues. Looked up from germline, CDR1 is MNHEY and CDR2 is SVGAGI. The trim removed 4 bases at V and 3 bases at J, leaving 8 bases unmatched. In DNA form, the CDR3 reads TGTGCCAGCAGTTCCCTCCGACAGGGAGAAGAGACCCAGTACTTC. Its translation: CASSSLRQGEETQYF.